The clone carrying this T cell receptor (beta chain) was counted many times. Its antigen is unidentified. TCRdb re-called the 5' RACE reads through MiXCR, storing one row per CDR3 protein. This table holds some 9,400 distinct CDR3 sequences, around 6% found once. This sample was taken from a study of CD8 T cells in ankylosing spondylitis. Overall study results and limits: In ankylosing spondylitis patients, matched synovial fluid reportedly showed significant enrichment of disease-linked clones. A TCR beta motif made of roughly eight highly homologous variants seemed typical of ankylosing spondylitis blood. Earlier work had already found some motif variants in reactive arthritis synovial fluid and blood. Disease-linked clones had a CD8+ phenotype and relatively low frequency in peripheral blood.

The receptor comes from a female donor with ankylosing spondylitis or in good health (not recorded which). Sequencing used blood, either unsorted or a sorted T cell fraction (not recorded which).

This CDR3 is CASSEYVWNEQFF. The CDR3 DNA reads as TGTGCCAGCAGCGAGTATGTTTGGAATGAGCAGTTCTTC. This sequence joins TRBV9 and TRBJ2-1; no firm D call. Trimming removed 3 bases from V and 7 bases from J, with 11 bases in between. The CDR3 sequence is 13 residues long. CDR1 is SGDLS and CDR2 is YYNGEE in the germline V gene. Combining the CDR3 with reference TRBV9 and TRBJ2-1 gives the whole variable domain DSGVTQTPKHLITATGQRVTLRCSPRSGDLSVYWYQQSLDQGLQFLIQYYNGEERAKGNILERFSAQQFPDLHSELNLSSLELGDSALYFCASSEYVWNEQFFGPGTRLTVL.